These 17 T cell receptor beta chains share one sample of origin, sequenced in a study of cytomegalovirus exposure and HLA in healthy donors (dated by TCRdb to between 2016 and 2019). Library method: the immunoSEQ multiplex PCR assay. For the multiplex PCR, a mixture combining 60 forward primers for TCR Vbeta segments and 13 reverse primers for TCR Jbeta segments was used. The source is immuneACCESS, and TCRdb retained only in-frame sequences with V and J called. Part of the clones is not carried over; for the studies checked, unresolved V genes explain less than half of this, and the remainder is unexplained. Present in this sample are about 64,000 clones, roughly 80% of which were seen just once. Jointly, the top ten make up 5% of the sample. Sequencing was performed on PBMCs. Receptors were obtained from a male donor in good health and CMV-seropositive.

This clone occurred once. The V and J genes are TRBV20-1 and TRBJ1-1; D is uncertain. Trimming left V 3 bases short and J 5 bases short, with 7 bases between. CDR3 size: 11 residues. The germline V gene has CDR1 DFQATT and CDR2 SNEGSKA (reference sequence). The chain's CDR3 is CSASPGTEAFF. DNA of the CDR3: TGCAGTGCTAGTCCGGGGACTGAAGCTTTCTTT.

CDR3 loop: CASSRGSGVTDTQYF. CDR3 nucleotides: TGCGCCAGCAGCAGGGGTAGCGGGGTAACAGATACGCAGTATTTT. V usage is TRBV5-1 and J usage is TRBJ2-3; 8 bases are a match to TRBD2. The CDR3 has 15 amino acids. The germline V gene has CDR1 SGHRS and CDR2 YFSETQ. V was pared by 4 bases and J by 3 bases, with 7 bases of the junction left unmatched.

V is TRBV5-1 and J is TRBJ2-5, with TRBD2 as a possible D gene (6 bases). The J call is uncertain, as TRBJ2-7 better fits the DNA end. CDR3 size: 15 residues. From germline, CDR1 is SGHRS and CDR2 YFSETQ. CDR3 nucleotide sequence: TGCGCCAGCAGCTTGGCCCGCGGGGTCCGGAACGAGCAGTACTTC. This encodes CASSLARGVRNEQYF.

This clone was counted between two and nine times. V gene TRBV6-1 combines with J gene TRBJ2-1; 12 nucleotides match TRBD2. Looked up from germline, CDR1 is MNHNS and CDR2 is SASEGT. Losses at the gene ends were 7 bases for V and 10 bases for J; bases not matched to a gene: 11. This CDR3 region has 15 residues. CDR3 residues: CASITGLAGHREQFF. In DNA form, the CDR3 reads TGTGCCAGCATTACCGGACTAGCGGGGCATCGGGAGCAGTTCTTC.

The chain carries TRBV29-1 and TRBJ1-2; D may be TRBD1 (5 bases). Germline V gene data show CDR1 as SQVTM and CDR2 as ANQGSEA. The CDR3 has 11 amino acids. The V gene lost 7 bases and the J gene lost 8 bases, with 14 bases spanning the gap. CDR3 protein: CSAATESGYTF. In DNA, the CDR3 is TGCAGCGCTGCGACAGAGAGCGGCTACACCTTC.

This clone was recorded a few times. The chain carries TRBV6-1 and TRBJ2-3; the match to TRBD2 covers 7 bases. The CDR3 extends over 16 amino acids. CDR1 is MNHNS and CDR2 is SASEGT in the germline V gene. Trimming at V came to 3 bases and at J to 3 bases, leaving 9 bases not matched to a gene. CDR3 bases: TGTGCCAGCAGTGATCCCCTCCAGCGGGGTACAGATACGCAGTATTTT. Amino acids: CASSDPLQRGTDTQYF.

V is TRBV21-1 and J is TRBJ1-5; the D call of TRBD1 is as the table states it, not checked on the DNA. TRBV21-1 is deemed a pseudogene. This CDR3 has 14 residues. The CDR3 DNA sequence: TGTGCCAGCAGTCCCGCAGGGATCAATCAGCCCCAGCATTTT. Protein: CASSPAGINQPQHF.

This sequence joins TRBV9 and TRBJ1-1; perhaps TRBD1 as D (5 bases). Between the trimmed V and J ends, which lost 3 bases and 10 bases, there was a span of 19 bases. CDR1 is SGDLS and CDR2 is YYNGEE in the germline V gene. The CDR3 has 14 amino acids. The CDR3, as DNA: TGTGCCAGCAGCGGAAATACAGGCCATTTCGGAGCTTTCTTT. It encodes CASSGNTGHFGAFF.

The V gene is TRBV29-1, the J gene TRBJ1-1; D is possibly TRBD1 (6 bases). The CDR3 is made up of 12 amino acids. Germline V gene lookup returns CDR1 SQVTM and CDR2 ANQGSEA. V was trimmed by 7 bases and J by 0 bases, leaving 9 bases between them. The CDR3 sequence is CSARTVNTEAFF. DNA of the CDR3: TGCAGCGCGCGGACAGTGAACACTGAAGCTTTCTTT.

The V gene is TRBV29-1, the J gene TRBJ2-7; D unresolved. This CDR3 is built from 11 residues. Trimming removed 7 bases from V and 2 bases from J, with 9 bases in between. The V gene's germline CDR1 is SQVTM and CDR2 ANQGSEA. The CDR3 region has the DNA TGCAGCGATAGGCAGGCCTACGAGCAGTACTTC. Translation gives CSDRQAYEQYF.

The J gene is TRBJ1-1, the V gene TRBV29-1, with D maybe TRBD1 (5 bases). Germline assignment: CDR1 SQVTM and CDR2 ANQGSEA. Trimming left V 1 base short and J 6 bases short, with 12 bases between. The CDR3 totals 13 residues. CDR3 residues: CSVEVGWGAEAFF. Written as DNA, the CDR3 is TGCAGCGTTGAAGTCGGATGGGGCGCTGAAGCTTTCTTT.

CDR3 sequence (DNA): TGTGCCAGTAGCCGCTGGGGACAGGGGGCGGCCGAGCAGTACTTC. Protein: CASSRWGQGAAEQYF. The chain has TRBV19 and TRBJ2-7; TRBD1 aligns across 12 bases. J lost 6 bases, V lost 6 bases, and 9 bases had no gene match. Germline V gives CDR1 LNHDA, CDR2 SQIVND (reference sequence). The CDR3 contains 15 residues.

The chain employs TRBV11-2 and TRBJ1-4; D gene ambiguous. Germline CDR1 and CDR2: SGHAT and FQNNGV. CDR3 length: 13 residues. Trimming pared 0 bases from V and 8 bases from J, leaving 7 bases between. The CDR3 DNA is TGTGCCAGCAGCTTAGATCGTCGGGAAAAACTGTTTTTT. Its protein product is CASSLDRREKLFF.

The genes are TRBV7-2 and TRBJ2-5; tentative D call: TRBD1 (6 bases). The V and J ends lost 5 bases and 2 bases respectively, with 18 bases between them. Looked up from germline, CDR1 is SGHTA and CDR2 is FQGNSA. The CDR3 has 16 residues. CDR3 loop: CASSILFTGFQETQYF. CDR3 in DNA: TGTGCCAGCAGCATACTATTCACAGGGTTTCAAGAGACCCAGTACTTC.

This clone was seen a single time. This chain links TRBV7-9 with TRBJ1-4; weak D call: TRBD1 (6 bases). V was clipped by 5 bases and J by 8 bases, with 18 bases between them. The germline gives CDR1 SEHNR, CDR2 FQNEAQ (reference sequence). The CDR3 extends over 15 amino acids. DNA for the CDR3: TGTGCCAGCAGCGAACGACAGGTCCCTGGGGAAAAACTGTTTTTT. Protein product: CASSERQVPGEKLFF.

V gene TRBV18 combines with J gene TRBJ1-2; D is uncertain. Trimming took off 0 bases at V and 2 bases at J, with 7 bases between the two ends. Germline V gives CDR1 KGHSH, CDR2 LQKENI. The CDR3 is made up of 14 amino acids. Here the CDR3 reads CASSPPTVNYGYTF. CDR3 bases: TGTGCCAGCTCACCACCAACAGTGAACTATGGCTACACCTTC.

The V gene is TRBV7-2, the J gene TRBJ2-7; 11 bases are shared with TRBD2. The CDR3 totals 15 residues. J was trimmed by 3 bases and V by 1 base; bases with no gene match: 2. Germline V CDR1 and CDR2: SGHTA, FQGNSA. CDR3 loop: CASSLVAGGFYEQYF. As DNA, the CDR3 is TGTGCCAGCAGCTTAGTAGCGGGGGGGTTCTACGAGCAGTACTTC. Full variable domain (rest looked up from reference TRBV7-2 and TRBJ2-7): GAGVSQSPSNKVTEKGKDVELRCDPISGHTALYWYRQSLGQGLEFLIYFQGNSAPDKSGLPSDRFSAERTGGSVSTLTIQRTQQEDSAVYLCASSLVAGGFYEQYFGPGTRLTVT.